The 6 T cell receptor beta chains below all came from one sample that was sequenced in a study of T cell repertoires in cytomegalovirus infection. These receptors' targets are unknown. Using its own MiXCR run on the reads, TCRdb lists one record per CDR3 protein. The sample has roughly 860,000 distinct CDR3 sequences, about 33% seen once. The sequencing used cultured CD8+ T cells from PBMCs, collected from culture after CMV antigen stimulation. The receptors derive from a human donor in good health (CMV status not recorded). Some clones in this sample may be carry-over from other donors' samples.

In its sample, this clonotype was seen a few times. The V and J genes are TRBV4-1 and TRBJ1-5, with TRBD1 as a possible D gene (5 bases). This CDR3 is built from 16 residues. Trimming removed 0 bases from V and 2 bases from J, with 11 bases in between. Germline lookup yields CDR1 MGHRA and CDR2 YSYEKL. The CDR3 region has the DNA TGCGCCAGCAGCCAAGATAACAGGCGCCGCAATCAGCCCCAGCATTTT. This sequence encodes CASSQDNRRRNQPQHF.

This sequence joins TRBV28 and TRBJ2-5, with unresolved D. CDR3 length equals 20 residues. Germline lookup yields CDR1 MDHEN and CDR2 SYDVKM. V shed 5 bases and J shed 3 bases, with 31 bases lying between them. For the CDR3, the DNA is TGTGCCAGCAGTACCTCAGGCATCCACGCGTCGAATCTCATTAAAGAGACCCAGTACTTC. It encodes CASSTSGIHASNLIKETQYF.

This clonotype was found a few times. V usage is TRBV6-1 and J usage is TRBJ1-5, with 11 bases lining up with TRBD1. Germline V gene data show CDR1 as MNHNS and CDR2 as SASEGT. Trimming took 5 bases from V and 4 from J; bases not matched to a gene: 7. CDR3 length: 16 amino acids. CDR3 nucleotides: TGTGCCAGCAGTCAGGACAGGGGGCTAGGAAATCAGCCCCAGCATTTT. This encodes CASSQDRGLGNQPQHF.

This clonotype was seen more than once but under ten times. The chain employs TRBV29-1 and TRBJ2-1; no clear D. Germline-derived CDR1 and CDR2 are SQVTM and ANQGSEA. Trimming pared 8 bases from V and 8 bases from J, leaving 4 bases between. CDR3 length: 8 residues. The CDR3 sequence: CSPDEQFF. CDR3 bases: TGCAGCCCCGATGAGCAGTTCTTC.

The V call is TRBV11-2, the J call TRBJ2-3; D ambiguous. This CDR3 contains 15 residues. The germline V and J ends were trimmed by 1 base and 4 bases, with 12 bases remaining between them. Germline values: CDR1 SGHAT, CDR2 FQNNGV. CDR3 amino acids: CASSLGRTWADTQYF. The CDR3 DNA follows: TGTGCCAGCAGCTTAGGTCGGACCTGGGCAGATACGCAGTATTTT.

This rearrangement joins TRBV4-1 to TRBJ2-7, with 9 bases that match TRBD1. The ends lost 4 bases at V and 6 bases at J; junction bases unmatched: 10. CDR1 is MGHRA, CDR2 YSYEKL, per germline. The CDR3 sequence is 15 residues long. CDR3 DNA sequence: TGCGCCAGCAGCCCCCGGGACAGGGTAGAAAGCGAGCAGTACTTC. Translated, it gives CASSPRDRVESEQYF.